This is a list of T cell receptor beta chains from one sample in a study of patients and donors after allogeneic stem cell transplantation. Using its own MiXCR run on the RT-PCR reads, TCRdb lists one record per CDR3 protein. This sample carries approximately 160,000 distinct CDR3 sequences, about 30% of them seen once, and the ten largest clones take approximately 3.5%. The sample was blood, either unsorted or a sorted T cell fraction (not recorded which). The origin of the receptors is a human donor who was either an allogeneic HSCT recipient or a stem cell or donor lymphocyte infusion donor (not recorded which). It is not recorded whose cells these are; they may come from a transplant donor. CDR3s include the opening cysteine and the closing phenylalanine or tryptophan. The D gene is left open where the match is weak. A clone size is listed for some rows: how often the clone was seen (once, few, many), or a class if it is expanded.

v_call	j_call	clone_size	d_call	cdr3_nt	cdr3_aa
TRBV18	TRBJ1-4	few	TRBD1	TGTGCCAGCTCACCACCGGGACAGGGGAATGAAAAACTGTTTTTT	CASSPPGQGNEKLFF
TRBV7-2	TRBJ1-2	once	TRBD1	TGTGCCAGCAGCTTGATCCCGGACAGGCCCTACACCTTC	CASSLIPDRPYTF
TRBV4-2	TRBJ1-6	few	-	TGTGCCTCCGCGGGGGAAGAGACTAACTATAATTCACCCCTCCACTTT	CASAGEETNYNSPLHF
TRBV9	TRBJ2-2	-	-	TGTGCCAGCAGCGCCGCGAACACCGGGGAGCTGTTTTTT	CASSAANTGELFF
TRBV2	TRBJ2-1	-	TRBD2	TGTGCCAGCAACGGAGCGGGGTACAATGAGCAGTTCTTC	CASNGAGYNEQFF
TRBV7-8	TRBJ1-1	few	-	TGTGCCAGCTGTTCTCAGGCGGAGAACACTGAAGCTTTCTTT	CASCSQAENTEAFF
TRBV28	TRBJ1-2	-	-	TGTGCCAGCAGACTCGGGACTGGGTATGGCTACACCTTC	CASRLGTGYGYTF
TRBV5-6	TRBJ1-4	few	-	TGTGCCAGCAGCGGGAGGGTTATCGAAAAACTGTTTTTT	CASSGRVIEKLFF
TRBV10-3	TRBJ2-4	-	-	TGTGCCATCAGTGAGTCAGAAAACATTCAGTACTTC	CAISESENIQYF
TRBV20-1	TRBJ1-2	-	TRBD1	TGCGGTGCTAGACCCCGGGACAGAAATGGCTACACCTTC	CGARPRDRNGYTF
TRBV4-3	TRBJ2-5	few	TRBD1	TGCGCCAGCAGCCAAGTGAGGGGGCTGCAAGAGACCCAGTACTTC	CASSQVRGLQETQYF
TRBV7-6	TRBJ2-7	-	-	TGTGCCAGCAGCATTACCGGGACGAGCCCACCCTACGAGCAGTACTTC	CASSITGTSPPYEQYF
TRBV24-1	TRBJ2-3	-	TRBD2	TGTGCCACCAGTGAAACGGGAGGTTCGGATACGCAGTATTTT	CATSETGGSDTQYF
TRBV29-1	TRBJ1-1	few	TRBD1	TGCAGCGTTGAAGATCCGTGGACAGGTGGGTCTGAAGCTTTCTTT	CSVEDPWTGGSEAFF
TRBV4-1	TRBJ1-1	few	TRBD1	TGCGCCAGCAGCCAAGATCCAGGGGGAAACACTGAAGCTTTCTTT	CASSQDPGGNTEAFF
TRBV5-1	TRBJ2-7	-	-	TGCGCCAGCAGCCCTACAGGGTTCGACTACGAGCAGTACTTC	CASSPTGFDYEQYF
TRBV7-2	TRBJ1-5	-	-	TGTGCCAGCAGCTCCGACAGCGTCCGAGGCCAGCCCCAGCATTTT	CASSSDSVRGQPQHF
TRBV24-1	TRBJ2-1	-	TRBD1	TGTGCCACCAGTGACCCCGGACAGGGAGAGCAGTTCTTC	CATSDPGQGEQFF
TRBV12-3/TRBV12-4	TRBJ1-1	many	TRBD1	TGTGCCAGCAGTTTCTTGGCCCTCCGACAGGGACGGGCTTTCTTT	CASSFLALRQGRAFF
TRBV6-5	TRBJ1-6	many	-	TGTGCCAGCAGTTACTCGAGGTCTAGGCAGGGGAATTCACCCCTCCACTTT	CASSYSRSRQGNSPLHF
TRBV29-1	TRBJ2-1	few	TRBD2	TGCAGCGTTTTACCACTAGCGGTCTCCTACAATGAGCAGTTCTTC	CSVLPLAVSYNEQFF
TRBV5-1	TRBJ1-5	few	-	TGCGCCAGCAGCCCCAGCGTGGGACTTCATCAGCCCCAGCATTTT	CASSPSVGLHQPQHF
TRBV20-1	TRBJ2-4	-	-	TGCAGTGCTCCTACAGATGGGGCCAAAAACATTCAGTACTTC	CSAPTDGAKNIQYF
TRBV7-9	TRBJ1-5	-	-	TGTGCCAGCAGCTCCTCGGGGCAGCCCCAGCATTTT	CASSSSGQPQHF
TRBV12-3/TRBV12-4	TRBJ1-6	few	-	TGTGCCAGCAGTGGGGAGGGGTACTATAATTCACCCCTCCACTTT	CASSGEGYYNSPLHF
TRBV12-3/TRBV12-4	TRBJ2-5	-	TRBD1	TGTGCCAGCAGGAGCGGGACAGGGGGCGGTGAGACCCAGTACTTC	CASRSGTGGGETQYF